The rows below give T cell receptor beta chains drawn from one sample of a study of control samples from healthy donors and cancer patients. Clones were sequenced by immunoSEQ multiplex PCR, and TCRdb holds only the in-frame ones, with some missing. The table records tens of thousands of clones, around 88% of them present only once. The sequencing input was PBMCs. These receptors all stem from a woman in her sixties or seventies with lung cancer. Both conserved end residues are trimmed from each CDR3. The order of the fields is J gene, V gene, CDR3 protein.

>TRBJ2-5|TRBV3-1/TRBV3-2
ASSHPGTGGDETQY
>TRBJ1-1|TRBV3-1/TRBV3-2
ASSQEGTEAF
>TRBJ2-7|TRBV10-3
AIRMGQGANLYEQY
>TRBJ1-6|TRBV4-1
ASSQEQGRRDSPLH
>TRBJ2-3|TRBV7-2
AGSLGLDVDTQY
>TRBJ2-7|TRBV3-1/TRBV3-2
ASSPSAGVSEQY
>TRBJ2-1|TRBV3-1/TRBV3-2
ASGSRGRNEQF
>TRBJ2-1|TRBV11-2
ASSLDLAIGYLSSYNEQF
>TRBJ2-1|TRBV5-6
ASRILWGRDEQF
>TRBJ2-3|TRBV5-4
ASSLGRGDKDTQY
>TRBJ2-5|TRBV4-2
ASSPRLAGVEEETQY
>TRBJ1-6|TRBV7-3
ASSDRRVTNSPLH
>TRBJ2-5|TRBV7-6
ASSPRTAKGETQY
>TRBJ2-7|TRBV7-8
ASSLRHGTAYEQY
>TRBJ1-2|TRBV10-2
ASSDNRGFWGYT
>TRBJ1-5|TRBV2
ASGVNPQPQH
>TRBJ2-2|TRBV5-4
ASSLGDRDAGELF
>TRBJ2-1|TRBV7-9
ASTSGLQSSYNEQF
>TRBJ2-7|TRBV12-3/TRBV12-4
ASSSRSSSEQY
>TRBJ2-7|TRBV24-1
ATSDPTAGDEQY
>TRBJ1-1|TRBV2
ASRSPNTEAF
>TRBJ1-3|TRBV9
ASSQGGVGNTIY
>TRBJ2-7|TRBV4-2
ASSQEPGAPYEQY
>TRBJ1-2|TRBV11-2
ASSFNRDGSYGYT
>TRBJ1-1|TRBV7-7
ASSLARYTEAF
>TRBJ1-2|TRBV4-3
ASSRDNYGYT
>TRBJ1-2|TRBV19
ASSMGRWEDGYT
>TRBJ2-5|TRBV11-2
ASSLDPGGGPRETQY
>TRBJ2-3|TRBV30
AWSSGDGFTDTQY
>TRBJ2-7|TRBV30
AWSGGGYEQY
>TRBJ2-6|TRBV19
ASSEVGSGANVLT
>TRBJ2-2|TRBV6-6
ASSPLRTADNTGELF
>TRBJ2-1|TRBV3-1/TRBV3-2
ASSQDRLAGRNEQF
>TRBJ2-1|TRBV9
ASSVEWSRGNEQF
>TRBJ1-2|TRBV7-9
ASSFETGGYGYT
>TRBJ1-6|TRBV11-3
ASSQSGTGNSPLH
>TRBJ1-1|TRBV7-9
ASTPSSNTEAF
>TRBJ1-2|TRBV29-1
SVDLGGWYGYT
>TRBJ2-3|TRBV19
ASSIGLAGNLDTQY
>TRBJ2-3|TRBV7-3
ASSLGFTDTQY
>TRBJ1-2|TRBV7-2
ASSLVPGYT